This TCR beta chain comes out of a study of shared clonotypes between healthy human individuals. The assay was run at deep level. Each subset's genomic DNA was split evenly across several immunoSEQ plates. The authors sequenced unsorted PBMC DNA on ten immunoSEQ deep assay plates. Using immunoSEQ multiplex PCR, the repertoire was profiled, and TCRdb retains in-frame clones only, with some absent. Here the sample spans 400,000 to 550,000 clones, roughly 78% being singletons. In germline, CDR1 is SGHTA, CDR2 FQGTGA. CDR3 length equals 17 residues. The J segment lost 6 bases and the V segment lost 0 bases, leaving 10 bases of the junction unmatched.

Source material: PBMCs. The chain is built from TRBV7-3 and TRBJ2-2; 7 positions match TRBD2. The sequence derives from a woman aged 40 to 50 in good health. Some clones in this sample may be carry-over from other donors' samples. CDR3 sequence reads: CASSLTGGASTPGELFF. Here the CDR3 DNA reads TGTGCCAGCAGCTTAACGGGAGGGGCTAGCACGCCCGGGGAGCTGTTTTTT.